The 26 T cell receptor beta chains listed next were all sequenced from one sample in a study of shared clonotypes between healthy human individuals. Produced via immunoSEQ multiplex PCR; TCRdb's table is partial and in-frame only. The sample includes 600,000 to 750,000 clones, around 77% of them seen just once. Sequencing was performed on memory CD4+ T cells sorted from blood. Subset meaning: CD45RA-negative fraction. Source of these receptors: a woman aged 25 to 39 in good health.

V and J are TRBV18 and TRBJ1-1, with no clear D. The CDR3 runs to 15 residues. V lost 1 base and J 1 base, leaving 10 bases between the germline ends. CDR1 and CDR2 (germline): KGHSH, LQKENI. The CDR3 DNA reads as TGTGCCAGCTCACCACAGGAGGGATGGAACACTGAAGCTTTCTTT. Its protein product is CASSPQEGWNTEAFF.

The gene calls are TRBV21-1 and TRBJ2-1. TRBV21-1 is reported as a pseudogene. The CDR3 totals 13 residues. The DNA of the CDR3 is TGTGCCAGGACTAGGACAGATCACAATGAGCAGTTCTTC. This translates into CARTRTDHNEQFF.

The chain links TRBV27 to TRBJ2-7, with TRBD2 matching over 8 bases. The CDR3 spans 15 residues. Germline V gives CDR1 MNHEY, CDR2 SMNVEV (reference sequence). After removal of 2 bases from V and 3 bases from J, the junction contained 6 bases not matched to a gene. The CDR3 reads CASSLVSGSVYEQYF. CDR3 DNA sequence: TGTGCCAGCAGTTTAGTAAGCGGGAGTGTCTACGAGCAGTACTTC.

The chain employs TRBV6-5 and TRBJ2-7, with 12 bases lining up with TRBD2. V dropped 4 bases and J dropped 2; count of bases not matched to a gene: 6. Germline assignment: CDR1 MNHEY and CDR2 SVGAGI. CDR3 size: 16 residues. CDR3 amino acids: CASSWTSGVTPYEQYF. In DNA form, the CDR3 reads TGTGCCAGCAGTTGGACTAGCGGGGTTACACCCTACGAGCAGTACTTC.

This clone was seen only a few times. The genes are TRBV28 and TRBJ2-7; 13 bases agree with TRBD2. The germline CDR1 and CDR2 sequences are MDHEN and SYDVKM. The CDR3 contains 17 residues. Trimming took 6 bases from V and 6 from J; bases not matched to a gene: 14. The CDR3 region has the DNA TGTGCCAGCAGCCCTATAAGGACTAGCGGGAGACGGGGCGAGCAGTACTTC. This gives the protein CASSPIRTSGRRGEQYF.

The chain employs TRBV7-3 and TRBJ1-1, with 7 bases matching TRBD1. CDR1 is SGHTA and CDR2 is FQGTGA in the germline V gene. V lost 5 bases, J lost 0 bases, and 6 bases stayed unmatched. The CDR3 runs 15 residues. The CDR3 DNA follows: TGTGCCAGCAGCCCCAACAGGGGAATGAACACTGAAGCTTTCTTT. Amino acid sequence: CASSPNRGMNTEAFF.

The chain combines TRBV6-1 with TRBJ2-2, with 12 bases lining up with TRBD2. Germline V gene lookup returns CDR1 MNHNS and CDR2 SASEGT. The ends lost 5 bases at V and 10 bases at J; junction bases unmatched: 8. CDR3 length: 15 amino acids. For the CDR3, the DNA is TGTGCCAGCAGTAAACCGGGACTAGCGGGCGTGGAGCTGTTTTTT. It encodes CASSKPGLAGVELFF.

The rearrangement joins TRBV4-1 to TRBJ1-5, with unresolved D. The V end was cut by 4 bases, the J end by 1 base, with 11 bases between. From germline, CDR1 is MGHRA and CDR2 YSYEKL. CDR3 length: 15 residues. CDR3 sequence (DNA): TGCGCCAGCAGCCCTTCGGACCTAAGCAATCAGCCCCAGCATTTT. It yields the protein CASSPSDLSNQPQHF.

This chain links TRBV18 with TRBJ2-3, with a weak D call TRBD2 (5 bases). The CDR3 spans 13 residues. The V and J ends lost 6 bases and 6 bases respectively, with 13 bases between them. CDR1 and CDR2 from the germline V gene are KGHSH and LQKENI. CDR3 nucleotides: TGTGCCAGCTCCCGCTCGAGGGCGGATACGCAGTATTTT. This gives the protein CASSRSRADTQYF.

The gene calls are TRBV28 and TRBJ2-2; D gene uncertain. CDR1 and CDR2 from the germline V gene are MDHEN and SYDVKM. Between the trimmed V and J ends, which lost 3 bases and 8 bases, there was a span of 10 bases. This CDR3 spans 13 amino acids. CDR3 protein: CASSFLLGGELFF. Here the CDR3 DNA reads TGTGCCAGCAGTTTTTTGTTGGGGGGGGAGCTGTTTTTT.

This rearrangement joins TRBV5-1 to TRBJ1-1; D not resolved. Germline loops: CDR1 SGHRS, CDR2 YFSETQ. The CDR3 totals 17 residues. Trimming removed 0 bases from V and 0 bases from J, with 15 bases in between. The CDR3 DNA sequence: TGCGCCAGCAGCTTGGGGGTTCAGACTTACATGAACACTGAAGCTTTCTTT. This encodes CASSLGVQTYMNTEAFF.

This sequence joins TRBV14 and TRBJ2-7; D is unresolved. The V end was cut by 1 base, the J end by 6 bases, with 10 bases between. CDR1 is SGHDN, CDR2 FVKESK, per germline. The CDR3 covers 13 residues. CDR3 protein: CASSQGLNLEQYF. Here the CDR3 DNA reads TGTGCCAGCAGCCAAGGGTTGAATCTCGAGCAGTACTTC.

This clone was counted only a few times. J is TRBJ1-2 and V is TRBV18, with TRBD1 as a possible D gene (5 bases). CDR3 length: 13 amino acids. V was trimmed by 5 bases and J by 6 bases, leaving 13 bases between them. Per the germline V gene, CDR1 is KGHSH and CDR2 is LQKENI. The CDR3 loop reads CASSSEGLDGYTF. CDR3 nucleotides: TGTGCCAGCTCATCCGAGGGGCTCGATGGCTACACCTTC.

With respect to this clone: The junction shows a germline mismatch at one end, possibly a read error. The rearrangement joins TRBV7-2 to TRBJ2-7, with TRBD1 matching over 8 bases. Germline V gives CDR1 SGHTA, CDR2 FQGNSA. This CDR3 spans 15 amino acids. The CDR3 nucleotides are TGTGCCAGCAGTTTAGGACAGGGTGGAGGCTACGAGCAGTACTTC. Translation gives CASSLGQGGGYEQYF.

This clone was observed once. V usage is TRBV27 and J usage is TRBJ2-2, with 8 nucleotides matching TRBD2. CDR3 length: 14 amino acids. Germline CDR1 and CDR2: MNHEY and SMNVEV (reference sequence). V lost 6 bases to trimming and J lost 7 bases; unmatched junction nucleotides: 7. The CDR3, as DNA: TGTGCCAGCAGGTCCGGGAGGGGAGGCGGGGAGCTGTTTTTT. It is translated as CASRSGRGGGELFF.

This clone has more than one count but fewer than ten. V gene TRBV5-1 combines with J gene TRBJ2-1, with 8 bases aligning to TRBD2. Germline CDR1 is SGHRS and CDR2 is YFSETQ. V was pared by 7 bases and J by 9 bases, with 6 bases of the junction left unmatched. CDR3 length: 12 residues. The CDR3 DNA sequence: TGCGCCAGCCGCCGGACTAGCAGTGAGCAGTTCTTC. The encoded protein is CASRRTSSEQFF.

The CDR3 DNA reads TGTGCCAGCAGTTATGAGTACGAGCAGTACTTC. This codes for CASSYEYEQYF. V gene TRBV2 combines with J gene TRBJ2-7; the D is unclear. This CDR3 region has 11 residues. Per germline, CDR1 SNHLY and CDR2 FYNNEI. V was trimmed by 5 bases and J by 4 bases, leaving 6 bases between them. Together with reference TRBV2 and TRBJ2-7, the CDR3 gives the full variable domain: EPEVTQTPSHQVTQMGQEVILRCVPISNHLYFYWYRQILGQKVEFLVSFYNNEISEKSEIFDDQFSVERPDGSNFTLKIRSTKLEDSAMYFCASSYEYEQYFGPGTRLTVT.

This rearrangement joins TRBV18 to TRBJ1-2, with D unclear. Trimming pared 0 bases from V and 6 bases from J, leaving 14 bases between. CDR1 is KGHSH and CDR2 is LQKENI in the germline V gene. CDR3 length equals 15 residues. In DNA form, the CDR3 reads TGTGCCAGCTCACCACCGGCCGGGCCCGGGAATGGCTACACCTTC. Protein sequence: CASSPPAGPGNGYTF.

This sequence joins TRBV6-5 and TRBJ2-3, with a tentative D call TRBD1 (6 bases). Deletions cut 3 bases from V and 10 bases from J, with 14 bases between. The CDR3 covers 13 residues. Germline loops: CDR1 MNHEY, CDR2 SVGAGI. CDR3 in DNA: TGTGCCAGCAGTTATACGGTGGGGGCCGCGCAGTATTTT. Translating gives CASSYTVGAAQYF.

V is TRBV19 and J is TRBJ1-4; 7 bases align to TRBD1. The CDR3 spans 14 residues. V was clipped by 6 bases and J by 10 bases; unmatched bases: 11. Per germline, CDR1 LNHDA and CDR2 SQIVND (reference sequence). The CDR3 loop is CASSPDRADGKLFF. CDR3 coding DNA: TGTGCCAGTAGCCCAGACAGGGCGGACGGAAAACTGTTTTTT. Using reference TRBV19 and TRBJ1-4 for the parts outside the CDR3, the full variable domain is DGGITQSPKYLFRKEGQNVTLSCEQNLNHDAMYWYRQDPGQGLRLIYYSQIVNDFQKGDIAEGYSVSREKKESFPLTVTSAQKNPTAFYLCASSPDRADGKLFFGSGTQLSVL.

The chain is built from TRBV27 and TRBJ1-1; possibly TRBD1 for D (5 bases). Germline V lookup: CDR1 MNHEY, CDR2 SMNVEV (reference sequence). The CDR3 has 15 residues. The V end was cut by 0 bases, the J end by 7 bases, with 15 bases between. The DNA of the CDR3 is TGTGCCAGCAGTTTATCGCCTCAGGGTTTCGGTGAAGCTTTCTTT. Translating gives CASSLSPQGFGEAFF.

The chain links TRBV5-1 to TRBJ2-7; D is perhaps TRBD2 (5 bases). CDR1 is SGHRS, CDR2 YFSETQ, per germline. V lost 0 bases and J lost 3, with 16 bases in between. There are 16 residues in the CDR3. The DNA for the CDR3 is TGCGCCAGCAGCTTGGCCGTGAGGGATCCCAACTACGAGCAGTACTTC. It encodes CASSLAVRDPNYEQYF. Full variable domain (missing parts from reference TRBV5-1 and TRBJ2-7): KAGVTQTPRYLIKTRGQQVTLSCSPISGHRSVSWYQQTPGQGLQFLFEYFSETQRNKGNFPGRFSGRQFSNSRSEMNVSTLELGDSALYLCASSLAVRDPNYEQYFGPGTRLTVT.

The chain combines TRBV5-6 with TRBJ2-7, with D perhaps TRBD2 (6 bases). V was shortened by 6 bases and J by 7 bases, with 17 bases between the two germline ends. Germline-derived CDR1 and CDR2 are SGHDT and YYEEEE. This CDR3 region has 13 residues. The CDR3 DNA follows: TGTGCCAGCACCAAATCATGGGCGGGGGAGCAGTACTTC. Translated: CASTKSWAGEQYF.

V and J are TRBV7-8 and TRBJ2-6; 8 bases are shared with TRBD2. Germline V CDR1 and CDR2: SGHVS, FQNEAQ. V trimming: 4 bases; J trimming: 0 bases; junction bases outside the gene matches: 5. CDR3 size: 17 residues. In nucleotides, the CDR3 is TGTGCCAGCAGCTCCCGCGGGGGGAACTCTGGGGCCAACGTCCTGACTTTC. Its translation is CASSSRGGNSGANVLTF.

In this sample, this clone turned up once. V is TRBV6-5 and J is TRBJ2-7, with 9 bases identical to TRBD2. Germline-derived CDR1 and CDR2 are MNHEY and SVGAGI. The CDR3 loop spans 14 amino acids. Germline trimming cut 2 bases from V and 6 bases from J; bases unmatched to any gene: 5. CDR3 in DNA: TGTGCCAGCAGTTACGAGGTAGCGGGAGCCGAGCAGTACTTC. As protein: CASSYEVAGAEQYF.

Concerning this clone itself: Other DNA variants within this sample encode the same CDR3. J is TRBJ2-3 and V is TRBV5-1; perhaps TRBD1 as D (5 bases). Germline V gene data show CDR1 as SGHRS and CDR2 as YFSETQ. Trimming took 0 bases from V and 4 from J, leaving 9 bases between them. The CDR3 runs 14 residues. CDR3 loop: CASSLAWGADTQYF. In nucleotides, the CDR3 is TGCGCCAGCAGCTTGGCCTGGGGCGCAGATACGCAGTATTTT.